This TCR beta chain was profiled in a study of blood T cell repertoires in COVID-19. V was shortened by 3 bases and J by 2 bases, with 12 bases between the two germline ends. Germline lookup yields CDR1 MNHEY and CDR2 SVGAGI. The CDR3 totals 15 residues. TCRdb keeps only in-frame clones here, not all; method: immunoSEQ multiplex PCR. This table has some 300,000 clones, about 90% appearing once. This receptor was taken from a woman between 40 and 55 years old with COVID-19, enrolled during active disease. The sample consisted of peripheral blood. The rearrangement links TRBV6-5 to TRBJ2-3; D is perhaps TRBD1 (6 bases). The CDR3 loop is CASSYGGVPTDTQYF. As DNA, the CDR3 is TGTGCCAGCAGTTATGGGGGCGTCCCCACAGATACGCAGTATTTT.